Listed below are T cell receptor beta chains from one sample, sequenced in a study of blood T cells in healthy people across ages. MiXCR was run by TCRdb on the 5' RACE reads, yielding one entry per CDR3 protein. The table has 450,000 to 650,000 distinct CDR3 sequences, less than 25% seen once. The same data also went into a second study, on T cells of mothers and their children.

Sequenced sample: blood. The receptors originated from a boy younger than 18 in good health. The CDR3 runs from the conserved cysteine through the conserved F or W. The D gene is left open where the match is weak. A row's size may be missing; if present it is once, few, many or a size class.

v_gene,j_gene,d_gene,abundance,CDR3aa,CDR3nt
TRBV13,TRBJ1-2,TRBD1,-,CASSSGQGVNNYGYTF,TGTGCCAGCAGCTCCGGACAGGGAGTAAACAACTATGGCTACACCTTC
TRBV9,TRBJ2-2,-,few,CASSVERGGTGELFF,TGTGCCAGCAGCGTGGAGAGGGGTGGCACCGGGGAGCTGTTTTTT
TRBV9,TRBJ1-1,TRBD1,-,CASSAGTGSEAFF,TGTGCCAGCAGCGCCGGGACAGGCTCTGAAGCTTTCTTT
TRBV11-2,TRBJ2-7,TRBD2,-,CASSTGTSGTLLHGEQYF,TGTGCCAGCAGCACCGGGACTAGCGGGACACTACTACACGGCGAGCAGTACTTC
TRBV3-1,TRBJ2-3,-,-,CASSPRDNEEQYF,TGTGCCAGCAGCCCAAGGGACAATGAGGAGCAGTATTTT
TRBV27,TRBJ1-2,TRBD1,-,CASSLAAPWDSFYGYTF,TGTGCCAGCAGTTTAGCCGCCCCATGGGACAGCTTCTATGGCTACACCTTC
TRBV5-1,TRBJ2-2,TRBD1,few,CASSLDGTANTGELFF,TGCGCCAGCAGCTTGGATGGGACAGCGAACACCGGGGAGCTGTTTTTT
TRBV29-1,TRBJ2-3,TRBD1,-,CSVEAPDRGTDTQCF,TGCAGCGTTGAAGCCCCGGACAGGGGCACAGATACGCAGTGTTTT
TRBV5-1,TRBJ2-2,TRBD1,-,CASSLQTGSTGELFF,TGCGCCAGCAGCTTACAGACAGGGAGCACCGGGGAGCTGTTTTTT
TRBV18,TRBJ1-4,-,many,CASSPTAGSNEKLFF,TGTGCCAGCAGTCCCACTGCAGGGTCTAATGAAAAACTGTTTTTT
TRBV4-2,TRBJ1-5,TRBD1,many,CASSQARTGGGQPQHF,TGTGCCAGCAGCCAAGCACGAACAGGGGGCGGGCAGCCCCAGCATTTT
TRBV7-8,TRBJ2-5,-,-,CASSLVRWVETQYF,TGTGCCAGCAGCTTGGTACGGTGGGTAGAGACCCAGTACTTC
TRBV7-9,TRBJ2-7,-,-,CASSPSFGLAYEQYF,TGCGCCAGCAGCCCCTCCTTTGGGCTGGCCTACGAGCAGTACTTC
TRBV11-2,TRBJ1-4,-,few,CASSSRGGTNEKLFF,TGTGCCAGCAGCTCCAGGGGAGGAACTAATGAAAAACTGTTTTTT